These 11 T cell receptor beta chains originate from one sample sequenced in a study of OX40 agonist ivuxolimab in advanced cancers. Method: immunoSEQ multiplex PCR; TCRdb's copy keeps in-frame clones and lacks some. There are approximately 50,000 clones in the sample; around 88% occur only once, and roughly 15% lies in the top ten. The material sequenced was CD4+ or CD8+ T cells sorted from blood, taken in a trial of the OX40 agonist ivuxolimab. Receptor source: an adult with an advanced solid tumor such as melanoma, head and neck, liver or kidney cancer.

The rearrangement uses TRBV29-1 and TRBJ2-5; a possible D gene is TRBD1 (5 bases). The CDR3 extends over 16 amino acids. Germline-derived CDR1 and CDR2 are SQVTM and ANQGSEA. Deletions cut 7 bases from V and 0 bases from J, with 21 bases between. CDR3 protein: CSALSVRTSYQETQYF. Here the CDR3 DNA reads TGCAGCGCCCTTTCGGTTAGGACATCGTACCAAGAGACCCAGTACTTC.

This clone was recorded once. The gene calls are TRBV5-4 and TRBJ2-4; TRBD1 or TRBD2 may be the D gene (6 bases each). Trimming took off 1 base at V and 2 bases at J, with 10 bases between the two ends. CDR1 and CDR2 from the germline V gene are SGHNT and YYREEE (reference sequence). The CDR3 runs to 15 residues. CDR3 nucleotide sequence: TGTGCCAGCAGCTTGAAGGGGGGAACCAAAAACATTCAGTACTTC. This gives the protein CASSLKGGTKNIQYF.

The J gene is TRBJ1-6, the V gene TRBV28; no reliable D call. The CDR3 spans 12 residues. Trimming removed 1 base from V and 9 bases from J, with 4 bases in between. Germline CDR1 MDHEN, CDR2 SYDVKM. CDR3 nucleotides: TGTGCCAGCAGTTTATTTCGTTCACCCCTCCACTTT. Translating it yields CASSLFRSPLHF.

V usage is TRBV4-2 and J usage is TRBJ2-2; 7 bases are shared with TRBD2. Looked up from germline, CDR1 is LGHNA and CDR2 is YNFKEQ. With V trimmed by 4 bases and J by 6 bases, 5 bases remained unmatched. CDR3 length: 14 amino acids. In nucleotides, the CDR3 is TGTGCCAGCAGCCCACGTGCGGGGGCCGGGGAGCTGTTTTTT. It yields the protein CASSPRAGAGELFF.

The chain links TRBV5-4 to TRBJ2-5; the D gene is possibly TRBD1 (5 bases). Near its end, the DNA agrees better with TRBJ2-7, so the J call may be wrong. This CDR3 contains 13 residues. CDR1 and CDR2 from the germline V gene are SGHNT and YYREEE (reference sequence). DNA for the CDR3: TGTGCCAGCAGCCCAGGGAATACCTACGAGCAGTACTTC. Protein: CASSPGNTYEQYF.

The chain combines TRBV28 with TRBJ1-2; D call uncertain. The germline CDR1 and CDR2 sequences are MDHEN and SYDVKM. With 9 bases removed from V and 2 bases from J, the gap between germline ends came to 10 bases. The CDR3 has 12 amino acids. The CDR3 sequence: CASTSGNYGYTF. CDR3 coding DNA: TGTGCCAGTACCTCGGGGAACTATGGCTACACCTTC.

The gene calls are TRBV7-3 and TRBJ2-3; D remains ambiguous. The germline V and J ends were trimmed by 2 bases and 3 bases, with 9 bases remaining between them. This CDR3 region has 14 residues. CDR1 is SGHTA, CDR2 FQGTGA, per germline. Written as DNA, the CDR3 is TGTGCCAGCAGCTTAGGGGTAGCAACAGATACGCAGTATTTT. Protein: CASSLGVATDTQYF.

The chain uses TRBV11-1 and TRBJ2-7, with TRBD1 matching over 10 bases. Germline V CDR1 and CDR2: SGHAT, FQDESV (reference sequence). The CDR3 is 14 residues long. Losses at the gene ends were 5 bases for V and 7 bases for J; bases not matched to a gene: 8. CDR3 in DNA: TGTGCCAGCAGCCAGGGACAGGGGTGGAGGGAGCAGTACTTC. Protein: CASSQGQGWREQYF.

In DNA form, the CDR3 reads TGTGCCAGTAGCCCGGGACAGAGGACATATGGCTACACCTTC. It encodes CASSPGQRTYGYTF. The chain combines TRBV19 with TRBJ1-2; 7 positions match TRBD1. The CDR3 length is 14 residues. Germline lookup yields CDR1 LNHDA and CDR2 SQIVND (reference sequence). With V trimmed by 6 bases and J by 5 bases, 9 bases remained unmatched.

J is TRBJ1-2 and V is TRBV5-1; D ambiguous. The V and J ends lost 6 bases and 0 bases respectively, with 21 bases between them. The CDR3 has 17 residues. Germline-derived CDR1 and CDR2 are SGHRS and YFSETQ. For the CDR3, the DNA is TGCGCCAGCACGCCTGGAGGCCGGCCCAAAACTAACTATGGCTACACCTTC. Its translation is CASTPGGRPKTNYGYTF.

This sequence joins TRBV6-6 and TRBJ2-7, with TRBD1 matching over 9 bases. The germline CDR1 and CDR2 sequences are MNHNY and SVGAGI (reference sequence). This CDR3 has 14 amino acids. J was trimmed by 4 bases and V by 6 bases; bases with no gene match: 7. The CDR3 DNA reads TGTGCCAGCAGACCCGGGACAGGGCCATACGAGCAGTACTTC. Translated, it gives CASRPGTGPYEQYF.